This T cell receptor (beta chain) was documented in a study of blood T cells in healthy people across ages. This clonotype was counted a few times. The CDR3 is made up of 16 amino acids. The germline V gene encodes CDR1 SGHKS and CDR2 YYEKEE (reference sequence). Trimming removed 0 bases from V and 2 bases from J, with 11 bases in between. Then a second PCR, running about 6 to 12 cycles, was carried out with a sample-barcoded 5' primer and a J-beta primer mix. TCRdb reanalysed the 5' RACE reads using MiXCR and keeps one entry per CDR3 protein. The sample has about 760,000 distinct CDR3 sequences; around a quarter are singletons. These data were also reused for a study on T cells of mothers and their children.

This rearrangement joins TRBV5-5 to TRBJ1-4, with D possibly matching TRBD1 (5 bases). The sample consisted of blood. This sequence originates from a boy between 10 and 17 years old in good health. CDR3 nucleotides: TGTGCCAGCAGCTTGGGCCAGGGTGGGACTAATGAAAAACTGTTTTTT. Translated: CASSLGQGGTNEKLFF.